The source of this T cell receptor beta chain is a study of blood T cell repertoires in COVID-19. Study in general: Donors in the United States, Italy and Spain gave samples during acute or convalescent COVID-19. In each case, the material was cDNA or gDNA derived from T cells, B-cell-depleted T cells, or PBMCs.

The CDR3 length is 12 residues. The junction had 6 bases not matched to a gene; V was cut back by 7 bases and J by 6 bases. Germline V gives CDR1 SNHLY, CDR2 FYNNEI. Original handling: Estimation of nucleated cell counts relied on the amplification of reference gene primers. Only in-frame clones appear in the TCRdb table, and some are missing; sequencing was by immunoSEQ multiplex PCR. V and J calls and clone size are as listed in that table; D and trimming were resolved from the DNA. The table lists some 130,000 clones, about nine tenths of them singletons. This clone has only one observation. This chain joins TRBV2 and TRBJ2-7; 7 bases are a match to TRBD1. The receptor comes from a woman aged 70-85 years with COVID-19, enrolled during active disease. Sequenced sample: peripheral blood. CDR3 bases: TGTGCCAGCACCCGGGACAGCGGCGAGCAGTACTTC. The encoded protein is CASTRDSGEQYF.